This TCR beta chain was identified during a study of cytomegalovirus exposure and HLA in healthy donors. Study overall: The 90 to 150 validation repertoires matched the approximately 700 first-cohort repertoires in platform, a later analysis reported.

TCRdb's table, derived via immunoSEQ multiplex PCR, lists solely in-frame clones and lacks some. The sample contains some 69,000 clones, roughly 96% of which appear only once. The approximately 120-subject validation cohort, separate from the roughly 670-subject first cohort, included the donors. Study-level points and caveats: Specificity for CMV antigens was confirmed in vitro for a few of the CMV-associated chains.

A note on this clone: Its antigen is unidentified.

Sequencing was performed on PBMCs. The clonotype originates from a man aged 18-30 years in good health and CMV-seronegative.

The CDR3 here is CAISEQGADTQYF. The CDR3 coding sequence is TGTGCCATCAGTGAACAGGGGGCAGATACGCAGTATTTT. V is TRBV10-3 and J is TRBJ2-3; 8 bases are a match to TRBD1. Trimming at V came to 3 bases and at J to 4 bases, leaving 0 bases not matched to a gene. Germline assignment: CDR1 ENHRY and CDR2 SYGVKD. There are 13 residues in the CDR3.